This record covers a single T cell receptor (beta chain). The target antigen is unknown. The J segment lost 1 base and the V segment lost 1 base, leaving 3 bases of the junction unmatched. CDR3 length equals 16 residues. Germline V CDR1 and CDR2: ENHRY, SYGVKD. The sample comes from a study of T-cell reconstitution after alpha-beta-depleted transplantation in children. Study results and caveats: Among T cells one year after transplant, newly produced cells accounted for most counts and diversity.

Unique molecular identifiers were incorporated during preparation of the TCRbeta library. TCRdb reprocessed the PCR reads with MiXCR, giving one entry per CDR3 protein. The table lists about 900,000 distinct CDR3 sequences, about 26% of them singletons. The rearrangement joins TRBV10-3 to TRBJ2-5, with 10 bases aligning to TRBD1. The sequencing used PBMCs, mostly from graft donor cells, collected 360 days after TCRalphabeta/CD19-depleted stem cell transplant. This receptor was identified in a boy under two years old who had a stem cell transplant for SCID, so the T cells may come from the graft donor. The CDR3 DNA is TGTGCCATCAGTGAGTTCGGGACAGGGGTCCAAGAGACCCAGTACTTC. Translated: CAISEFGTGVQETQYF.